This is a list of T cell receptor beta chains from one sample in a study of blood T cell repertoires in COVID-19. Clones were read by immunoSEQ multiplex PCR, and TCRdb kept only the in-frame ones, dropping some. The sample has around 170,000 clones, approximately 80% seen once; the top ten hold approximately 12%. The specimen was PBMCs or T cells enriched from blood (not recorded which). The receptors stem from a man in his fifties who had recovered from COVID-19. CDR3s include the opening cysteine and the closing phenylalanine or tryptophan. A D gene is named only where the DNA matches it firmly. Expanded clones get a size class; other rows say once, few or many, or leave the size out.

V gene: TRBV10-3; J gene: TRBJ1-4; clone size: .; D gene: .; CDR3 protein: CASRGATNEKLFF; CDR3 DNA: TGTGCCTCCCGGGGAGCAACTAATGAAAAACTGTTTTTT
V gene: TRBV6-6; J gene: TRBJ1-3; clone size: few; D gene: .; CDR3 protein: CASSRGWTVSSGNTIYF; CDR3 DNA: TGTGCCAGCAGTCGAGGATGGACAGTCTCCTCTGGAAACACCATATATTTT
V gene: TRBV6-5; J gene: TRBJ1-1; clone size: .; D gene: .; CDR3 protein: CASSYSRRQGGTEAFF; CDR3 DNA: TGTGCCAGCAGTTACTCCAGGAGGCAGGGAGGGACTGAAGCTTTCTTT
V gene: TRBV10-3; J gene: TRBJ2-7; clone size: .; D gene: TRBD1; CDR3 protein: CAISDSGGYEQYF; CDR3 DNA: TGTGCCATCAGTGACTCAGGGGGATACGAGCAGTACTTC
V gene: TRBV7-9; J gene: TRBJ2-7; clone size: .; D gene: TRBD1; CDR3 protein: CASSSLGGQGGYEQYF; CDR3 DNA: TGTGCCAGCAGCTCCCTGGGGGGACAGGGGGGCTACGAGCAGTACTTC
V gene: TRBV6-6; J gene: TRBJ1-5; clone size: .; D gene: TRBD1; CDR3 protein: CASSQTLTGASNQPQHF; CDR3 DNA: TGTGCCAGCAGTCAAACCCTGACAGGGGCTAGCAATCAGCCCCAGCATTTT
V gene: TRBV4-1; J gene: TRBJ2-1; clone size: .; D gene: TRBD2; CDR3 protein: CASSPAGDSYNEQFF; CDR3 DNA: TGCGCCAGCAGCCCAGCGGGGGACTCCTACAATGAGCAGTTCTTC
V gene: TRBV2; J gene: TRBJ1-1; clone size: .; D gene: .; CDR3 protein: CASSDSKAPRGPEAFF; CDR3 DNA: TGTGCCAGCAGTGATTCTAAGGCACCCCGAGGGCCTGAAGCTTTCTTT
V gene: TRBV3-1/TRBV3-2; J gene: TRBJ2-2; clone size: .; D gene: TRBD1; CDR3 protein: CASSKRQGYTGELFF; CDR3 DNA: TGTGCCAGCAGCAAACGACAGGGTTACACCGGGGAGCTGTTTTTT
V gene: TRBV2; J gene: TRBJ1-4; clone size: .; D gene: TRBD1; CDR3 protein: CASGGQAANEKLFF; CDR3 DNA: TGTGCCAGCGGCGGACAGGCCGCTAATGAAAAACTGTTTTTT
V gene: TRBV6-5; J gene: TRBJ1-1; clone size: .; D gene: .; CDR3 protein: CASRSPQENTEAFF; CDR3 DNA: TGTGCCAGCAGGTCCCCACAAGAGAACACTGAAGCTTTCTTT
V gene: TRBV4-2; J gene: TRBJ1-1; clone size: .; D gene: TRBD1; CDR3 protein: CASSHIRQGFVEAFF; CDR3 DNA: TGTGCCAGCAGCCACATAAGACAGGGCTTCGTTGAAGCTTTCTTT
V gene: TRBV5-1; J gene: TRBJ2-1; clone size: once; D gene: .; CDR3 protein: CASSLERGSEQFF; CDR3 DNA: TGCGCCAGCAGCTTGGAGAGGGGGAGTGAGCAGTTCTTC
V gene: TRBV7-3; J gene: TRBJ2-5; clone size: .; D gene: .; CDR3 protein: CASSLNIQETQYF; CDR3 DNA: TGTGCCAGCAGCTTAAACATCCAAGAGACCCAGTACTTC
V gene: TRBV10-3; J gene: TRBJ1-2; clone size: once; D gene: .; CDR3 protein: CAIGQRYGYTF; CDR3 DNA: TGTGCCATCGGACAGCGCTATGGCTACACCTTC
V gene: TRBV19; J gene: TRBJ2-7; clone size: .; D gene: TRBD1; CDR3 protein: CASSPGTEGYEQYF; CDR3 DNA: TGTGCCAGTAGTCCCGGGACAGAGGGCTACGAGCAGTACTTC
V gene: TRBV5-1; J gene: TRBJ1-2; clone size: .; D gene: TRBD1; CDR3 protein: CASSLSGQGSNYGYTF; CDR3 DNA: TGCGCCAGCAGCTTGTCGGGACAGGGATCTAACTATGGCTACACCTTC